The next 32 T cell receptor beta chains were all read from a single sample in a study of T-cell memory formation after mild COVID-19. TCRdb used MiXCR to reprocess the 5' RACE reads, holding one entry per CDR3 protein. The sample contains roughly 300,000 distinct CDR3 sequences, roughly 15% of which appear only once. Sequencing input: PBMCs or a T cell subset sorted from them (not recorded which). These receptors were obtained from a man between 18 and 35 years old who had mild COVID-19 (a few samples of this study predate the infection). Cell type and time point are not known.

This clonotype was counted at least ten times. The chain is built from TRBV7-2 and TRBJ2-3; 12 bases match TRBD2. The CDR3 sequence is 17 residues long. CDR1 and CDR2 (germline): SGHTA, FQGNSA. The V and J ends lost 3 bases and 10 bases, in that order; junction bases with no gene match: 14. CDR3 nucleotide sequence: TGTGCCAGCAGCTTCCCCCGCCTAGCGGGGGGGCCAAGCCCGCAGTATTTT. Translated: CASSFPRLAGGPSPQYF.

Details on this clonotype: Sequence at one end of the junction differs from germline and may be a read error. V and J are TRBV4-1 and TRBJ2-5, with D tentatively TRBD2 (6 bases). This CDR3 is 17 amino acids long. CDR1 is MGHRA, CDR2 YSYEKL, per germline. The CDR3 region is CASSRTPAGGDQETPYF. The CDR3 DNA reads as TGCGCCAGCAGCCGCACCCCGGCCGGGGGTGACCAAGAGACCCCGTACTTC.

V and J are TRBV20-1 and TRBJ1-1; 9 bases agree with TRBD1. CDR1 is DFQATT, CDR2 SNEGSKA, per germline (reference sequence). V was pared by 4 bases and J by 0 bases, with 18 bases of the junction left unmatched. This CDR3 has 19 residues. The DNA for the CDR3 is TGCAGTGCTATTAGAAGGGACAGGGAGATTTCTAGGGTGAACACTGAAGCTTTCTTT. This codes for CSAIRRDREISRVNTEAFF.

The V call is TRBV6-6, the J call TRBJ1-1; D remains unclear. The CDR3 has 12 amino acids. The germline gives CDR1 MNHNY, CDR2 SVGAGI (reference sequence). V was pared by 1 base and J by 8 bases, with 8 bases between. The CDR3 here is CASSYYQEEAFF. The CDR3 DNA reads TGTGCCAGCAGTTACTACCAGGAAGAAGCTTTCTTT.

This clonotype showed up just a few times. V and J are TRBV14 and TRBJ2-5; D not resolved. The germline V gene has CDR1 SGHDN and CDR2 FVKESK. V was trimmed by 1 base and J by 8 bases, leaving 11 bases between them. The CDR3 extends over 13 amino acids. CDR3 in amino acids: CASSQGVLTTQYF. CDR3 bases: TGTGCCAGCAGCCAAGGGGTCCTCACCACCCAGTACTTC.

In this sample, this clonotype turned up a few times. The chain uses TRBV7-9 and TRBJ2-3, with no clear D. Germline values: CDR1 SEHNR, CDR2 FQNEAQ (reference sequence). The CDR3 has 16 amino acids. Trimming took 4 bases from V and 2 from J, leaving 16 bases between them. For the CDR3, the DNA is TGTGCCAGCAGCTCCCGGATAGGTACTTACACAGATACGCAGTATTTT. It yields the protein CASSSRIGTYTDTQYF.

The V gene is TRBV9, the J gene TRBJ2-1, with a weak D call TRBD2 (5 bases). The germline V gene has CDR1 SGDLS and CDR2 YYNGEE. CDR3 size: 11 residues. Trimming took off 2 bases at V and 8 bases at J, with 5 bases between the two ends. Written as DNA, the CDR3 is TGTGCCAGCAGCGTGGGAGATGAGCAGTTCTTC. It is translated as CASSVGDEQFF.

This clonotype has a handful of counts. V is TRBV7-9 and J is TRBJ2-7; 11 bases agree with TRBD1. CDR1 SEHNR and CDR2 FQNEAQ come from the germline V gene (reference sequence). Trimming removed 4 bases from V and 5 bases from J; junction bases left unmatched: 16. The CDR3 totals 18 residues. CDR3 nucleotides: TGTGCCAGCAGCTCAGCCATCGGACAGGGGGCGAACCTTGACGAGCAGTACTTC. This translates into CASSSAIGQGANLDEQYF.

This clonotype was picked up many times. CDR3 amino acids: CSALTTGGPGNTIYF. CDR3 bases: TGCAGTGCTCTGACGACAGGGGGCCCTGGAAACACCATATATTTT. The chain employs TRBV20-1 and TRBJ1-3; 10 bases align to TRBD1. The CDR3 sequence is 15 residues long. V trimming: 5 bases; J trimming: 2 bases; junction bases outside the gene matches: 6. Germline V gene data show CDR1 as DFQATT and CDR2 as SNEGSKA (reference sequence).

The CDR3 spells CASSYPPDNQPQHF. The CDR3 DNA reads as TGTGCCAGCAGTTACCCCCCGGACAATCAGCCCCAGCATTTT. The gene calls are TRBV6-6 and TRBJ1-5; D not resolved. CDR1 is MNHNY, CDR2 SVGAGI, per germline (reference sequence). The CDR3 contains 14 residues. The V end was cut by 2 bases, the J end by 3 bases, with 8 bases between.

The sample holds a few counts of this clonotype. This chain joins TRBV6-5 and TRBJ2-2; D unclear. Germline V gives CDR1 MNHEY, CDR2 SVGAGI. The CDR3 runs 15 residues. Trimming shortened V by 2 bases and J by 0 bases, and 7 bases separated the two germline ends. The CDR3 is CASSYATANTGELFF. The CDR3 DNA sequence: TGTGCCAGCAGTTACGCCACAGCGAACACCGGGGAGCTGTTTTTT.

The sample holds a few counts of this clonotype. The genes are TRBV18 and TRBJ2-2; D is unclear. CDR3 length: 16 residues. With 4 bases removed from V and 0 bases from J, the gap between germline ends came to 12 bases. Germline V gene sequence: CDR1 KGHSH, CDR2 LQKENI. The CDR3 region has the DNA TGTGCCAGCTCACTTAGATTTCCCACGAACACCGGGGAGCTGTTTTTT. It specifies CASSLRFPTNTGELFF.

The sample holds a few counts of this clonotype. The gene calls are TRBV6-6 and TRBJ1-5; D is possibly TRBD1 (5 bases). Per the germline V gene, CDR1 is MNHNY and CDR2 is SVGAGI (reference sequence). The CDR3 contains 13 residues. The ends were cut back, 2 bases at V and 7 bases at J, with 9 bases in the middle. The CDR3 region has the DNA TGTGCCAGCAGTTACGACAGAATGCAGCCCCAGCATTTT. Translated, it gives CASSYDRMQPQHF.

The chain has TRBV6-5 and TRBJ2-3, with a tentative D call TRBD2 (5 bases). This CDR3 is 15 amino acids long. V lost 0 bases and J lost 1, with 8 bases in between. Germline lookup yields CDR1 MNHEY and CDR2 SVGAGI. CDR3 protein: CASSYSIGGTDTQYF. Here the CDR3 DNA reads TGTGCCAGCAGTTACTCGATCGGGGGCACAGATACGCAGTATTTT.

This clonotype was detected a few times. This chain joins TRBV4-1 and TRBJ2-7; 8 bases match TRBD2. Trimming cost V 6 bases and J 3 bases; bases outside gene matches: 4. Germline values: CDR1 MGHRA, CDR2 YSYEKL. The CDR3 sequence is 13 residues long. The CDR3 is CASRAAGGYEQYF. CDR3 DNA sequence: TGCGCCAGCAGAGCGGCGGGGGGCTACGAGCAGTACTTC.

This clonotype was counted only a few times. The chain recombines TRBV25-1 with TRBJ1-2; D is possibly TRBD1 (5 bases). CDR1 is MGHDK, CDR2 SYGVNS, per germline. V lost 3 bases to trimming and J lost 5 bases, with 10 bases between them. The CDR3 sequence is 13 residues long. The DNA of the CDR3 is TGTGCCAGCAGTGACAGGGTATTGTATGGCTACACCTTC. Translated, it gives CASSDRVLYGYTF.

The rearrangement joins TRBV12-3 or TRBV12-4 to TRBJ2-2; the match to TRBD2 covers 15 bases. This CDR3 is built from 15 residues. V was pared by 5 bases and J by 10 bases, with 5 bases of the junction left unmatched. The DNA for the CDR3 is TGTGCCAGCAGTGTGGGACTAGCGGGGGGCGTGGAGCTGTTTTTT. Translating gives CASSVGLAGGVELFF.

This clonotype has only a few counts. J is TRBJ2-7 and V is TRBV2; 10 bases match TRBD1. The germline V gene has CDR1 SNHLY and CDR2 FYNNEI. The V gene end was trimmed by 7 bases and the J gene end by 5 bases; junction bases not matched to a gene: 8. The CDR3 spans 14 residues. The CDR3 coding sequence is TGTGCCAGCACCTGGGACAGGGGTAACAACGAGCAGTACTTC. Translation gives CASTWDRGNNEQYF.

This clonotype showed up just a few times. The chain combines TRBV7-9 with TRBJ1-1; D unresolved. Trimming stripped 5 bases from V and 4 bases from J, with 14 bases between. The germline V gene has CDR1 SEHNR and CDR2 FQNEAQ (reference sequence). The CDR3 extends over 14 amino acids. CDR3 nucleotide sequence: TGTGCCAGCAGCCCCAGCGCGGGTTTCACTGAAGCTTTCTTT. It yields the protein CASSPSAGFTEAFF.

This clonotype has a count of ten or more. The chain has TRBV5-5 and TRBJ2-7; D is perhaps TRBD2 (6 bases). The V and J ends lost 0 bases and 1 base respectively, with 20 bases between them. The CDR3 has 18 residues. Germline loops: CDR1 SGHKS, CDR2 YYEKEE (reference sequence). CDR3 residues: CASSLVGGGAHHSYEQYV. The CDR3 DNA follows: TGTGCCAGCAGCTTGGTAGGCGGCGGGGCACATCATTCCTACGAGCAGTACGTC.

This clonotype has only a few counts. The V and J genes are TRBV6-6 and TRBJ1-5; 7 bases fit TRBD1. Germline assignment: CDR1 MNHNY and CDR2 SVGAGI (reference sequence). Trimming removed 6 bases from V and 3 bases from J; junction bases left unmatched: 5. The CDR3 is 14 residues long. CDR3 residues: CASSKDRANQPQHF. The CDR3 coding sequence is TGTGCCAGCAGCAAAGACAGGGCCAATCAGCCCCAGCATTTT.

A few counts support this clonotype. The V and J genes are TRBV4-2 and TRBJ2-1; 8 bases map to TRBD2. CDR1 and CDR2 from the germline V gene are LGHNA and YNFKEQ. Trimming cost V 1 base and J 8 bases; bases outside gene matches: 7. CDR3 length: 15 amino acids. For the CDR3, the DNA is TGTGCCAGCAGCCAAGCAACGCGGGGGGAGGATGAGCAGTTCTTC. It yields the protein CASSQATRGEDEQFF.

The V gene is TRBV10-3, the J gene TRBJ1-1; 10 nucleotides agree with TRBD1. This CDR3 region has 15 residues. V dropped 4 bases and J dropped 7; count of bases not matched to a gene: 9. Germline V gene data show CDR1 as ENHRY and CDR2 as SYGVKD. CDR3 residues: CAISAADRGGLEAFF. DNA of the CDR3: TGTGCCATCAGTGCCGCGGACAGGGGGGGACTTGAAGCTTTCTTT.

The rearrangement links TRBV4-3 to TRBJ2-1; TRBD1 aligns across 8 bases. Germline loops: CDR1 LGHNA, CDR2 YSLEER. The CDR3 is 15 amino acids. Losses at the gene ends were 2 bases for V and 10 bases for J; bases not matched to a gene: 10. The DNA of the CDR3 is TGCGCCAGCAGCCAACAGGACAGGGAACGGGAAGAGCAGTTCTTC. Its protein product is CASSQQDREREEQFF.

The V gene is TRBV5-1, the J gene TRBJ1-1; 7 nucleotides line up with TRBD1. CDR1 and CDR2 (germline): SGHRS, YFSETQ. V trimming: 5 bases; J trimming: 4 bases; junction bases outside the gene matches: 11. CDR3 length: 15 residues. As DNA, the CDR3 is TGCGCCAGCAGTCATTACAAGGGGGCTGGCACTGAAGCTTTCTTT. This translates into CASSHYKGAGTEAFF. The full variable domain, in which reference TRBV5-1 and TRBJ1-1 provide the parts outside the CDR3, is KAGVTQTPRYLIKTRGQQVTLSCSPISGHRSVSWYQQTPGQGLQFLFEYFSETQRNKGNFPGRFSGRQFSNSRSEMNVSTLELGDSALYLCASSHYKGAGTEAFFGQGTRLTVV.

This clonotype showed up just a few times. This chain joins TRBV7-2 and TRBJ2-2; 10 bases are a match to TRBD1. CDR3 length equals 14 residues. CDR1 SGHTA and CDR2 FQGNSA come from the germline V gene. J was trimmed by 6 bases and V by 6 bases; bases with no gene match: 4. CDR3 residues: CASRGGTGAGELFF. The CDR3 bases are TGTGCCAGCAGGGGGGGGACAGGGGCCGGGGAGCTGTTTTTT.

V is TRBV5-1 and J is TRBJ2-3, with 8 positions matching TRBD2. With 1 base clipped from V and 0 bases from J, the junction kept 7 bases outside the gene matches. The length of the CDR3 is 17 residues. Germline loops: CDR1 SGHRS, CDR2 YFSETQ. The CDR3 nucleotides are TGCGCCAGCAGCTTGAGCACCGCGGGGGGTAGCACAGATACGCAGTATTTT. Translated: CASSLSTAGGSTDTQYF.

There are a few counts of this clonotype. The rearrangement links TRBV7-9 to TRBJ2-1; tentatively, D is TRBD2 (5 bases). Between the trimmed V and J ends, which lost 4 bases and 5 bases, there was a span of 18 bases. Germline V lookup: CDR1 SEHNR, CDR2 FQNEAQ (reference sequence). CDR3 length: 16 residues. This chain's CDR3 is CASSSPPSDGDNEQFF. CDR3 DNA: TGTGCCAGCAGCTCCCCTCCCTCGGACGGGGACAATGAGCAGTTCTTC.

This clonotype came up a few times. The chain carries TRBV15 and TRBJ2-1; 7 bases are a match to TRBD2. This CDR3 region has 14 residues. CDR1 is LNHNV, CDR2 YYDKDF, per germline (reference sequence). The V and J ends lost 8 bases and 10 bases, in that order; junction bases with no gene match: 14. CDR3 in amino acids: CATGGTNGVGEQFF. Here the CDR3 DNA reads TGTGCCACCGGGGGGACTAATGGGGTCGGGGAGCAGTTCTTC.

V usage is TRBV20-1 and J usage is TRBJ2-5, with TRBD1 identical over 10 bases. V dropped 5 bases and J dropped 1; count of bases not matched to a gene: 1. The CDR3 sequence is 13 residues long. Germline CDR1 is DFQATT and CDR2 is SNEGSKA (reference sequence). Here the CDR3 DNA reads TGCAGTGCTTGGGACAGGGGCCAAGAGACCCAGTACTTC. Its translation: CSAWDRGQETQYF.

This clonotype has a count of ten or more. V usage is TRBV4-3 and J usage is TRBJ1-4, with D possibly TRBD1 on 5 matching bases. Germline V gives CDR1 LGHNA, CDR2 YSLEER. Trimming removed 1 base at V and 7 bases at J, with 16 bases between. The CDR3 covers 16 residues. The CDR3: CASSQVGSGIAEKLFF. Written as DNA, the CDR3 is TGCGCCAGCAGCCAAGTAGGGTCAGGGATTGCTGAAAAACTGTTTTTT.

The chain employs TRBV20-1 and TRBJ2-3; TRBD2 agrees at 9 bases. V dropped 3 bases and J dropped 3; count of bases not matched to a gene: 4. CDR1 is DFQATT, CDR2 SNEGSKA, per germline (reference sequence). CDR3 length: 14 residues. The CDR3 coding sequence is TGCAGTGCTAGTCCTAGCGGGGAGACAGATACGCAGTATTTT. Its translation is CSASPSGETDTQYF.